Presented here are 13 T cell receptor beta chains from one specimen sequenced in a study of blood T cell repertoires in COVID-19. Clones were read by immunoSEQ multiplex PCR, and TCRdb kept only the in-frame ones, dropping some. The sample shows about 160,000 clones, approximately 90% of them seen only once. Sequenced input: peripheral blood. These TCRs come from a man younger than 35 with acute or convalescent COVID-19.

A word on this clone: The same CDR3 is also encoded by other DNA sequences in this sample. The chain employs TRBV2 and TRBJ1-6, with D perhaps matching TRBD1 (6 bases). The V and J ends lost 7 bases and 10 bases respectively, with 23 bases between them. This CDR3 contains 16 residues. Germline lookup yields CDR1 SNHLY and CDR2 FYNNEI. The CDR3 coding sequence is TGTGCCAGCACTAAAATGACGGGGGGCGCGTCCTCACCCCTCCACTTT. Protein: CASTKMTGGASSPLHF.

V usage is TRBV5-6 and J usage is TRBJ1-2, with TRBD1 identical over 7 bases. J was trimmed by 3 bases and V by 4 bases; bases with no gene match: 6. Per germline, CDR1 SGHDT and CDR2 YYEEEE. The length of the CDR3 is 14 residues. The CDR3, as DNA: TGTGCCAGCAGCCACGATACAGGGGACTATGGCTACACCTTC. Residues: CASSHDTGDYGYTF.

The CDR3 DNA follows: TGTGCCAGTAGTATAGCTAGCGGGGGCCCTGTTAACAATGAGCAGTTCTTC. It encodes CASSIASGGPVNNEQFF. The chain has TRBV19 and TRBJ2-1, with TRBD2 identical over 10 bases. CDR1 LNHDA and CDR2 SQIVND come from the germline V gene (reference sequence). V shed 1 base, J shed 5 bases, and the junction held 8 bases outside the gene matches. The CDR3 totals 17 residues.

V usage is TRBV5-1 and J usage is TRBJ1-1; 9 nucleotides match TRBD1. This CDR3 contains 15 residues. Germline CDR1 and CDR2: SGHRS and YFSETQ. V lost 4 bases and J lost 3; bases outside the gene matches: 7. CDR3 in DNA: TGCGCCAGCAGCCCCTCGGGACAGGGTTACACTGAAGCTTTCTTT. Translated, it gives CASSPSGQGYTEAFF.

The chain employs TRBV3-1 (or the pseudogene TRBV3-2) and TRBJ2-1; 10 nucleotides line up with TRBD1. Germline V lookup: CDR1 LGHDT, CDR2 YNNKEL (reference sequence). J gave up 3 bases and V 4 bases, and 6 bases lay outside the gene matches. The CDR3 has 16 amino acids. The CDR3 DNA reads TGTGCCAGCAGCCTCGGGACAGGGGTAAACTACAATGAGCAGTTCTTC. It translates to CASSLGTGVNYNEQFF.

V usage is TRBV6-6 and J usage is TRBJ1-1; 8 positions agree with TRBD1. Losses at the gene ends were 4 bases for V and 1 base for J; bases not matched to a gene: 2. Germline V gene sequence: CDR1 MNHNY, CDR2 SVGAGI (reference sequence). The CDR3 runs to 14 residues. The CDR3 protein is CASSSGGPNTEAFF. As DNA, the CDR3 is TGTGCCAGCAGTTCAGGGGGCCCGAACACTGAAGCTTTCTTT.

The count of this clone is one. V and J are TRBV11-2 and TRBJ1-1; 7 nucleotides line up with TRBD1. The CDR3 has 13 residues. Germline CDR1 and CDR2: SGHAT and FQNNGV. V was pared by 1 base and J by 10 bases, with 6 bases of the junction left unmatched. This CDR3 is CASSLAGTDVAFF. CDR3 sequence (DNA): TGTGCCAGCAGCTTAGCCGGGACAGATGTAGCTTTCTTT.

V gene TRBV14 combines with J gene TRBJ1-3; 7 positions match TRBD1. V shed 3 bases, J shed 4 bases, and the junction held 3 bases outside the gene matches. Germline CDR1 is SGHDN and CDR2 is FVKESK. CDR3 length: 14 amino acids. The DNA for the CDR3 is TGTGCCAGCAGCCATACAGGGGCCGGAAACACCATATATTTT. It encodes CASSHTGAGNTIYF.

The V gene is TRBV9, the J gene TRBJ1-1, with TRBD1 matching over 7 bases. Germline-derived CDR1 and CDR2 are SGDLS and YYNGEE. The CDR3 sequence is 14 residues long. V shed 0 bases and J 5 bases; nucleotides not matched to a gene: 4. The DNA of the CDR3 is TGTGCCAGCAGCGTAGGGACAGGAAGGACTGAAGCTTTCTTT. It specifies CASSVGTGRTEAFF.

The chain couples TRBV7-6 to TRBJ1-1; the match to TRBD1 covers 9 bases. The CDR3 covers 15 residues. CDR1 SGHVS and CDR2 FNYEAQ come from the germline V gene. With 1 base clipped from V and 5 bases from J, the junction kept 5 bases outside the gene matches. DNA of the CDR3: TGTGCCAGCAGCTTAGGGGGACAGGGAATGACTGAAGCTTTCTTT. Translating it yields CASSLGGQGMTEAFF.

The chain uses TRBV4-1 and TRBJ2-7; TRBD1 agrees at 7 bases. CDR1 is MGHRA and CDR2 is YSYEKL in the germline V gene. Germline trimming cut 2 bases from V and 3 bases from J; bases unmatched to any gene: 13. The CDR3 has 17 amino acids. CDR3 nucleotides: TGCGCCAGCAGCCAATATCTCGCGAGACAGGGAGACTACGAGCAGTACTTC. It translates to CASSQYLARQGDYEQYF.

This rearrangement joins TRBV6-4 to TRBJ2-2, with a tentative D call TRBD1 (6 bases). Germline V gene sequence: CDR1 MRHNA, CDR2 SNTAGT. CDR3 length equals 14 residues. Trimming pared 4 bases from V and 4 bases from J, leaving 10 bases between. The CDR3 region has the DNA TGTGCCAGCAGTGTAGGACAGTCCACCGGGGAGCTGTTTTTT. Translating gives CASSVGQSTGELFF.

The chain employs TRBV19 and TRBJ2-3; TRBD2 matches at 13 bases. V lost 10 bases, J lost 2 bases, and 9 bases stayed unmatched. The CDR3 contains 16 residues. Germline-derived CDR1 and CDR2 are LNHDA and SQIVND (reference sequence). In DNA, the CDR3 is TGTGCCACTCAGGAGGGACTAGCGGGATCCACAGATACGCAGTATTTT. Encoded protein: CATQEGLAGSTDTQYF.